The 25 T cell receptor beta chains below all came from one sample that was sequenced in a study of blood T cells in healthy people across ages. Primed by a sample-barcoded 5' primer and a J-beta primer mix, a second PCR proceeded for 7 to 11 cycles. TCRdb processed the 5' RACE reads anew with MiXCR; each CDR3 protein has one entry. The sample lists approximately 1.5 million distinct CDR3 sequences, 40% to 45% occurring once. Source material: blood. These receptor sequences come from a young woman in good health.

This clonotype turned up a few times. The CDR3: CAIGGENYGYTF. The CDR3, as DNA: TGTGCCATCGGCGGAGAAAACTATGGCTACACCTTC. This chain uses TRBV10-3 with TRBJ1-2; D gene ambiguous. Looked up from germline, CDR1 is ENHRY and CDR2 is SYGVKD. This CDR3 is built from 12 residues. V shed 8 bases and J shed 2 bases, with 9 bases lying between them.

A few counts support this clonotype. The chain has TRBV13 and TRBJ1-2; D perhaps matches TRBD1 (6 bases). V lost 0 bases and J lost 5, with 13 bases in between. CDR1 and CDR2 from the germline V gene are PRHDT and FYEKMQ (reference sequence). The CDR3 has 15 amino acids. The CDR3, as DNA: TGTGCCAGCAGCTTAGGGGCAGGGGTTACGTATGGCTACACCTTC. Protein sequence: CASSLGAGVTYGYTF.

In its sample, this clonotype was seen once. This sequence joins TRBV25-1 and TRBJ1-1; D may be TRBD1 (5 bases). The germline gives CDR1 MGHDK, CDR2 SYGVNS. V gave up 6 bases and J gave up 1 base, with 15 bases separating them. CDR3 length equals 15 residues. CDR3 region: CASRTPGLTNTEAFF. Written as DNA, the CDR3 is TGTGCCAGCAGGACTCCGGGGCTGACGAACACTGAAGCTTTCTTT.

The rearrangement joins TRBV6-5 to TRBJ1-5; tentatively, D is TRBD1 (5 bases). Looked up from germline, CDR1 is MNHEY and CDR2 is SVGAGI. The CDR3 length is 15 residues. Trimming took 7 bases from V and 2 from J, leaving 15 bases between them. CDR3 sequence: CASKVSGSRNQPQHF. In DNA, the CDR3 is TGTGCCAGCAAAGTTTCAGGGTCGCGCAATCAGCCCCAGCATTTT.

This clonotype came up many times. J is TRBJ1-1 and V is TRBV20-1; a weak D match, TRBD1 (5 bases). Germline V gives CDR1 DFQATT, CDR2 SNEGSKA (reference sequence). The ends were cut back, 0 bases at V and 0 bases at J, with 14 bases in the middle. CDR3 length: 16 residues. Here the CDR3 reads CSARDIAGALNTEAFF. CDR3 sequence (DNA): TGCAGTGCTAGAGATATTGCCGGGGCCTTGAACACTGAAGCTTTCTTT.

This clonotype has just a few counts. V is TRBV20-1 and J is TRBJ2-5; tentative D call: TRBD1 (6 bases). Germline V gene sequence: CDR1 DFQATT, CDR2 SNEGSKA (reference sequence). Trimming pared 6 bases from V and 0 bases from J, leaving 11 bases between. There are 13 residues in the CDR3. The CDR3 DNA reads TGCAGTGCGTGGACAGCGAACCAAGAGACCCAGTACTTC. Translated: CSAWTANQETQYF.

This chain joins TRBV28 and TRBJ2-7, with 8 bases identical to TRBD2. V gave up 3 bases and J gave up 2 bases; unmatched junction bases: 3. Germline loops: CDR1 MDHEN, CDR2 SYDVKM. The CDR3 is made up of 14 amino acids. CDR3 protein: CASSFTGGPYEQYF. In nucleotides, the CDR3 is TGTGCCAGCAGTTTTACGGGAGGGCCCTACGAGCAGTACTTC.

The rearrangement uses TRBV20-1 and TRBJ1-2, with D hard to call. From germline, CDR1 is DFQATT and CDR2 SNEGSKA (reference sequence). Deletions cut 6 bases from V and 7 bases from J, with 18 bases between. This CDR3 contains 13 residues. The CDR3 spells CSAISASGRGYTF. Here the CDR3 DNA reads TGCAGTGCCATTAGCGCGTCCGGGCGTGGCTACACCTTC.

The chain combines TRBV12-3 or TRBV12-4 with TRBJ2-7; D is unclear. CDR3 size: 12 residues. V dropped 8 bases and J dropped 0 bases, with 8 bases sitting between them. The CDR3 DNA reads as TGTGCCAGCGGAAAGGCCTCCTACGAGCAGTACTTC. Translated: CASGKASYEQYF.

The J gene is TRBJ2-5, the V gene TRBV6-2 or TRBV6-3; D is possibly TRBD1 (5 bases). Judging by the DNA end, TRBJ2-7 fits better; the J call may be wrong. The germline V gene has CDR1 MNHEY and CDR2 SVGEGT. The CDR3 is made up of 14 amino acids. The DNA of the CDR3 is TGTGCCAGCAGTGTCGACAGTTACGGGTACGAGCAGTACTTC. Amino acids: CASSVDSYGYEQYF.

In this sample, this clonotype turned up a few times. The rearrangement joins TRBV20-1 to TRBJ2-1; D gene ambiguous. V dropped 3 bases and J dropped 0 bases, with 12 bases sitting between them. CDR1 and CDR2 (germline): DFQATT, SNEGSKA (reference sequence). The CDR3 has 15 amino acids. The CDR3 bases are TGCAGTGCTAGGTTTGTGGGGAACTCCTACAATGAGCAGTTCTTC. It codes for CSARFVGNSYNEQFF.

The CDR3 reads CASSLDRGYSNQPQHF. Here the CDR3 DNA reads TGCGCCAGCAGCCTAGATCGGGGGTATAGCAATCAGCCCCAGCATTTT. J is TRBJ1-5 and V is TRBV4-1; D is possibly TRBD1 (5 bases). Trimming left V 4 bases short and J 0 bases short, with 13 bases between. Germline values: CDR1 MGHRA, CDR2 YSYEKL. CDR3 length: 16 residues.

This clonotype was recorded many times. The J gene is TRBJ2-7, the V gene TRBV7-3; 8 nucleotides align to TRBD1. This CDR3 contains 14 residues. After removal of 5 bases from V and 3 bases from J, the junction contained 6 bases not matched to a gene. CDR1 SGHTA and CDR2 FQGTGA come from the germline V gene. CDR3 DNA sequence: TGTGCCAGCAGCGACGGGACAGGAAACTACGAGCAGTACTTC. Translating gives CASSDGTGNYEQYF.

The V and J genes are TRBV20-1 and TRBJ1-2, with a weak D call TRBD1 (6 bases). V was cut by 0 bases and J by 2 bases, with 10 bases left in between. This CDR3 spans 14 amino acids. Germline V CDR1 and CDR2: DFQATT, SNEGSKA (reference sequence). CDR3: CSAREAGVNYGYTF. The CDR3 coding sequence is TGCAGTGCTAGAGAGGCAGGGGTGAACTATGGCTACACCTTC.

The chain has TRBV6-5 and TRBJ1-1; 9 bases are shared with TRBD1. Trimming cost V 6 bases and J 5 bases; bases outside gene matches: 7. Germline V gene sequence: CDR1 MNHEY, CDR2 SVGAGI. This CDR3 region has 14 residues. The CDR3 loop is CASRPDRGPTEAFF. DNA of the CDR3: TGTGCCAGCAGACCGGACAGGGGCCCTACTGAAGCTTTCTTT.

The chain recombines TRBV4-3 with TRBJ2-1, with D possibly TRBD1 on 5 matching bases. The tail of the sequence fits TRBJ2-7 better, so the J call may be wrong. CDR3 size: 18 residues. CDR1 is LGHNA and CDR2 is YSLEER in the germline V gene. Here the CDR3 reads CASSQEGLPVSSYNEQYF. The CDR3 DNA follows: TGCGCCAGCAGCCAAGAGGGGCTTCCGGTAAGCTCCTACAATGAGCAGTACTTC.

The chain employs TRBV4-3 and TRBJ2-6; possibly TRBD1 or TRBD2 for D (5 bases each). The ends were cut back, 4 bases at V and 2 bases at J, with 15 bases in the middle. CDR3 length: 17 residues. Germline CDR1 and CDR2: LGHNA and YSLEER. CDR3 sequence: CASSPSQERPGANVLTF. Here the CDR3 DNA reads TGCGCCAGCAGCCCCTCACAGGAGCGGCCTGGGGCCAACGTCCTGACTTTC.

The rearrangement uses TRBV10-3 and TRBJ1-5, with a tentative D call TRBD1 (6 bases). The germline V gene has CDR1 ENHRY and CDR2 SYGVKD. The CDR3 length is 15 residues. Trimming cost V 3 bases and J 7 bases, with 16 bases left between them. The CDR3 reads CAISDPIQGGQPQHF. DNA for the CDR3: TGTGCCATCAGTGACCCTATACAGGGAGGCCAGCCCCAGCATTTT.

The DNA for the CDR3 is TGCAGCGTTGTACAGCAGATGAACACTGAAGCTTTCTTT. Amino acids: CSVVQQMNTEAFF. The gene calls are TRBV29-1 and TRBJ1-1; D gene uncertain. Germline CDR1 SQVTM, CDR2 ANQGSEA. V gave up 4 bases and J gave up 0 bases, with 9 bases separating them. This CDR3 spans 13 amino acids.

The gene calls are TRBV5-1 and TRBJ2-3; no clear D. Trimming cost V 0 bases and J 9 bases, with 14 bases left between them. CDR3 length: 14 amino acids. Per the germline V gene, CDR1 is SGHRS and CDR2 is YFSETQ. The CDR3 is CASSLVESGGTQYF. As DNA, the CDR3 is TGCGCCAGCAGCTTGGTGGAGTCAGGTGGGACGCAGTATTTT. Full variable domain (outside the CDR3, taken from reference TRBV5-1 and TRBJ2-3): KAGVTQTPRYLIKTRGQQVTLSCSPISGHRSVSWYQQTPGQGLQFLFEYFSETQRNKGNFPGRFSGRQFSNSRSEMNVSTLELGDSALYLCASSLVESGGTQYFGPGTRLTVL.

The chain couples TRBV12-3 or TRBV12-4 to TRBJ2-7; TRBD1 might be the D (5 bases). With 3 bases removed from V and 6 bases from J, the gap between germline ends came to 9 bases. CDR3 size: 12 residues. This chain's CDR3 is CASSFSGPEQYF. In nucleotides, the CDR3 is TGTGCCAGCAGTTTTTCAGGGCCCGAGCAGTACTTC.

V is TRBV7-2 and J is TRBJ2-5; 13 bases match TRBD2. There are 19 residues in the CDR3. V shed 1 base and J 11 bases; nucleotides not matched to a gene: 19. Per the germline V gene, CDR1 is SGHTA and CDR2 is FQGNSA. As DNA, the CDR3 is TGTGCCAGCAGCTTAGTTGGGACTAGCGGGATTAGCTCCTACAATGAGCAGTACTTC. It specifies CASSLVGTSGISSYNEQYF.

This clonotype was recorded at least ten times. The chain combines TRBV29-1 with TRBJ2-1, with D possibly being TRBD2 (6 bases). Germline lookup yields CDR1 SQVTM and CDR2 ANQGSEA. With 2 bases removed from V and 9 bases from J, the gap between germline ends came to 11 bases. This CDR3 contains 12 residues. The chain's CDR3 is CSVEFASAEQFF. CDR3 coding DNA: TGCAGCGTTGAATTCGCTAGCGCTGAGCAGTTCTTC.

There are many counts of this clonotype. The CDR3: CSARTGDNQPQHF. Written as DNA, the CDR3 is TGCAGCGCCCGGACAGGGGACAATCAGCCCCAGCATTTT. The gene calls are TRBV29-1 and TRBJ1-5; 9 bases are shared with TRBD1. J was trimmed by 3 bases and V by 7 bases; bases with no gene match: 4. This CDR3 has 13 residues. Germline lookup yields CDR1 SQVTM and CDR2 ANQGSEA. The full variable domain, completed using reference TRBV29-1 and TRBJ1-5, is SAVISQKPSRDICQRGTSLTIQCQVDSQVTMMFWYRQQPGQSLTLIATANQGSEATYESGFVIDKFPISRPNLTFSTLTVSNMSPEDSSIYLCSARTGDNQPQHFGDGTRLSIL.

This clonotype was counted many times. The rearrangement joins TRBV25-1 to TRBJ1-2, with a tentative D call TRBD1 (5 bases). This CDR3 is built from 14 residues. With 3 bases removed from V and 3 bases from J, the gap between germline ends came to 11 bases. Germline V gene lookup returns CDR1 MGHDK and CDR2 SYGVNS. The CDR3 bases are TGTGCCAGCAGTGAGGAGGGGTGGGACTATGGCTACACCTTC. It encodes CASSEEGWDYGYTF.